This T cell receptor (beta chain) stems from a study of cytomegalovirus exposure and HLA in healthy donors. The wider study: An early data release held approximately 80 million unique TCRs from HLA-typed donors. Membership in the Caucasian-associated ancestry cluster was found for 65% to 85% of fewer than 450 genotyped donors.

This clone was counted between two and nine times. Donors were nominally healthy when sampled, though unrecorded immune exposures were likely. This CDR3 has 13 amino acids. Trimming took off 10 bases at V and 3 bases at J, with 13 bases between the two ends. Germline V gene data show CDR1 as SNHLY and CDR2 as FYNNEI. The PCR made use of 60 Vbeta and 13 Jbeta primers. Assay used: immunoSEQ multiplex PCR; TCRdb lists only in-frame clones, some missing. The table lists roughly 190,000 clones, roughly four fifths of them singletons. The receptor's source is a woman between 45 and 60 years old in good health and CMV-seropositive. The chain is built from TRBV2 and TRBJ1-5, with D possibly being TRBD1 (6 bases). The material sequenced was PBMCs. Here the CDR3 reads CATSDRTNQPQHF. CDR3 nucleotide sequence: TGTGCCACCTCGGACAGAACCAATCAGCCCCAGCATTTT.